The subject of this entry is one TCR beta chain. The target antigen is unknown. The CDR3 consists of 14 residues. Trimming left V 0 bases short and J 6 bases short, with 10 bases between. From germline, CDR1 is SGDLS and CDR2 YYNGEE. The time point was: blood from clinic visit 5 months post-surgery; TSC patient then seizure free. Some clones are missing from TCRdb's copy, which holds only in-frame ones; the method was immunoSEQ multiplex PCR. Here the sample spans about 350,000 clones, 85% to 95% being singletons. This sample was taken from a study of brain T cells in children with intractable seizures. Notes on the study in general: Viral specificity was inferred only from CDR3 similarity; HCMV serostatus was unknown.

This clonotype was obtained from a boy less than two years old with tuberous sclerosis and intractable seizures. Sequenced here: peripheral blood, sampled roughly 5 months after surgery. The chain combines TRBV9 with TRBJ2-1; maybe TRBD1 (6 bases). CDR3 amino acids: CASSVDNRANEQFF. CDR3 nucleotides: TGTGCCAGCAGCGTAGATAACAGGGCCAATGAGCAGTTCTTC.